This T cell receptor beta chain was profiled in a study of Ad26.COV2.S vaccination and SARS-CoV-2 variants. Points from the study as a whole: Substantial breadth in spike-specific CD8+ and CD4+ T cell responses was reportedly seen after vaccination.

V was pared by 6 bases and J by 1 base, with 10 bases of the junction left unmatched. CDR3 size: 16 residues. CDR1 and CDR2 from the germline V gene are MNHEY and SMNVEV (reference sequence). With respect to this clone: Antigen specificity is unknown.

The treatment denotes: 15 to 20 received Ad26.COV2.S at low or high dose, single or two shots; about 5 received placebo; per-sample allocation not given. Sampling was done on day 63 after the first vaccine or placebo injection. The vaccine delivered Wuhan-strain SARS-CoV-2 spike through an Ad26 vector. The table came from immunoSEQ multiplex PCR; TCRdb's copy has only in-frame clones and leaves some out. The data contain some 520,000 clones, 87% of them singletons. The input for sequencing was peripheral blood, taken in a trial of Ad26.COV2.S vaccine versus placebo. This clonotype was obtained from a person aged 18 to 65 who received the Ad26.COV2.S COVID-19 vaccine or a placebo. This sequence joins TRBV27 and TRBJ2-5; 8 positions agree with TRBD1. In DNA form, the CDR3 reads TGTGCCAGCAGGCCGGGAGACAGGGGCCCCCAAGAGACCCAGTACTTC. Translated, it gives CASRPGDRGPQETQYF.